This is a list of T cell receptor beta chains from one sample in a study of PD-1 blockade in classical Hodgkin lymphoma. Only in-frame clones appear in the TCRdb table, and some are missing; sequencing was by immunoSEQ multiplex PCR. The table shows tens of thousands of clones, with 55% to 70% occurring only once. This specimen consisted of peripheral blood mononuclear cells (PBMCs), obtained before the fourth cycle of nivolumab. The receptors stem from a human donor with classical Hodgkin lymphoma. Each CDR3 is given with its conserved first and last residue. The D gene is left open where the match is weak. A row's size may be missing; if present it is once, few, many or a size class.

J: TRBJ2-3
V: TRBV11-3
D: .
length: 13
size: .
DNA: TGTGCCAGCAGCTTAGTGCGGGACAGCTGGCAGTATTTT
CDR3: CASSLVRDSWQYF

J: TRBJ2-1
V: TRBV7-8
D: TRBD2
length: 17
size: .
DNA: TGTGCCAGCAGCCTCACCGCTAGCGGGGGTTTCTACAATGAGCAGTTCTTC
CDR3: CASSLTASGGFYNEQFF

J: TRBJ2-7
V: TRBV5-5
D: .
length: 13
size: .
DNA: TGTGCCAGCAGCTTGGGCATAGGATACGAGCAGTACTTC
CDR3: CASSLGIGYEQYF

J: TRBJ1-1
V: TRBV30
D: .
length: 12
size: few
DNA: TGTGCCTGGAGTTGGTCAGACACTGAAGCTTTCTTT
CDR3: CAWSWSDTEAFF

J: TRBJ1-6
V: TRBV9
D: .
length: 14
size: .
DNA: TGTGCCAGCAGCGTCGGGGGGTTTGATTCACCCCTCCACTTT
CDR3: CASSVGGFDSPLHF

J: TRBJ2-3
V: TRBV27
D: .
length: 12
size: .
DNA: TGTGCCAGCGGTGCTCCCGGGACTGCGCAGTATTTT
CDR3: CASGAPGTAQYF

J: TRBJ2-1
V: TRBV5-8
D: TRBD2
length: 15
size: .
DNA: TGTGCCAGCAGCGTTCGACTAGCAGGTTGGGATGAGCAGTTCTTC
CDR3: CASSVRLAGWDEQFF

J: TRBJ1-2
V: TRBV28
D: .
length: 16
size: few
DNA: TGTGCCAGCAGTGCCGCGGCCGCAGGGGCGTACTATGGCTACACCTTC
CDR3: CASSAAAAGAYYGYTF

J: TRBJ2-7
V: TRBV6-1
D: TRBD1
length: 14
size: .
DNA: TGTGCCAGCAGTCCGGGACAGGGGGCGCTGGAGCAGTACTTC
CDR3: CASSPGQGALEQYF

J: TRBJ1-1
V: TRBV19
D: TRBD1
length: 15
size: once
DNA: TGTGCCAGTAGCCAACTACAGGGGGAGAACACTGAAGCTTTCTTT
CDR3: CASSQLQGENTEAFF

J: TRBJ1-3
V: TRBV13
D: TRBD1
length: 16
size: .
DNA: TGTGCCAGCAGCTTACAAGGACAGGGGGCAAGAAACACCATATATTTT
CDR3: CASSLQGQGARNTIYF

J: TRBJ2-7
V: TRBV19
D: TRBD1
length: 13
size: .
DNA: TGTGCCAGTAGGGGGACAGGAGAGGACGAGCAGTACTTC
CDR3: CASRGTGEDEQYF

J: TRBJ2-7
V: TRBV5-6
D: .
length: 15
size: .
DNA: TGTGCCAGCAGCTCTACTCGGGTCTTCGTATACGAGCAGTACTTC
CDR3: CASSSTRVFVYEQYF

J: TRBJ1-1
V: TRBV10-3
D: .
length: 11
size: medium-sized
DNA: TGTGCCATCAGTGAGGGGGTTGAAGCTTTCTTT
CDR3: CAISEGVEAFF

J: TRBJ2-7
V: TRBV6-5
D: .
length: 16
size: .
DNA: TGTGCCAGCAGTTACTCAAGGGCGAGGGCCTCCTACGAGCAGTACTTC
CDR3: CASSYSRARASYEQYF

J: TRBJ1-2
V: TRBV7-3
D: .
length: 14
size: once
DNA: TGTGCCAGCACCCTAGAGGGGACAAGGGTAGAGGACACCTTC
CDR3: CASTLEGTRVEDTF

J: TRBJ2-7
V: TRBV27
D: .
length: 13
size: many
DNA: TGTGCCAGCAGTTACGGACCGACATACGAGCAGTACTTC
CDR3: CASSYGPTYEQYF

J: TRBJ2-7
V: TRBV6-5
D: .
length: 13
size: .
DNA: TGTGCCGCCGGCGGGGTAGCCGATTACGAGCAGTACTTC
CDR3: CAAGGVADYEQYF

J: TRBJ2-7
V: TRBV10-3
D: .
length: 13
size: once
DNA: TGTGCCATCGGTGCAGGATTATCCTACGAGCAGTACTTC
CDR3: CAIGAGLSYEQYF

J: TRBJ2-5
V: TRBV4-1
D: .
length: 16
size: .
DNA: TGCGCCAGCAGCCCCCAACCGGGACGCCGACAAGAGACCCAGTACTTC
CDR3: CASSPQPGRRQETQYF

J: TRBJ2-1
V: TRBV7-8
D: TRBD2
length: 16
size: .
DNA: TGTGCCAGCAGCTTAGTTGGATTAGCGGGGGGCCGAGAGCAGTTCTTC
CDR3: CASSLVGLAGGREQFF

J: TRBJ2-5
V: TRBV5-6
D: .
length: 13
size: .
DNA: TGTGCCAGCAGCTTGGGGGTAGCGGAGACCCAGTACTTC
CDR3: CASSLGVAETQYF

J: TRBJ2-7
V: TRBV7-8
D: TRBD2
length: 12
size: .
DNA: TGTGCCAGTACTAGCGGGGGGTCCGAGCAGTACTTC
CDR3: CASTSGGSEQYF

J: TRBJ2-7
V: TRBV5-6
D: .
length: 12
size: .
DNA: TGTGCCAGCAGCTTAGGCAGGTACGAGCAGTACTTC
CDR3: CASSLGRYEQYF

J: TRBJ1-1
V: TRBV5-1
D: .
length: 14
size: .
DNA: TGCGCCAGCAGCTTGGAACGGGGGACAACTGAAGCTTTCTTT
CDR3: CASSLERGTTEAFF

J: TRBJ2-2
V: TRBV30
D: .
length: 11
size: .
DNA: TGTGCCTGGCAGGGGACCGGGGAGCTGTTTTTT
CDR3: CAWQGTGELFF

J: TRBJ2-7
V: TRBV2
D: .
length: 13
size: .
DNA: TGTGCCAGCAGTGAGGTTAGCTCCTACGAGCAGTACTTC
CDR3: CASSEVSSYEQYF

J: TRBJ2-7
V: TRBV7-2
D: .
length: 13
size: .
DNA: TGTGCCAGCAGCTTTGGACCAGAATACGAGCAGTACTTC
CDR3: CASSFGPEYEQYF

J: TRBJ1-1
V: TRBV6-6
D: .
length: 14
size: few
DNA: TGTGCCAGCACGGTGTACGATGAGAACACTGAAGCTTTCTTT
CDR3: CASTVYDENTEAFF

J: TRBJ2-1
V: TRBV7-2
D: .
length: 16
size: .
DNA: TGTGCCAGCAGCTCGACCCAGGGGTGGTCTCAATATGAGCAGTTCTTC
CDR3: CASSSTQGWSQYEQFF

J: TRBJ2-7
V: TRBV7-6
D: TRBD1
length: 14
size: .
DNA: TGTGCCAGCAGCAACCGGGACAGGGACTACGAGCAGTACTTC
CDR3: CASSNRDRDYEQYF

J: TRBJ2-3
V: TRBV6-1
D: .
length: 12
size: once
DNA: TGTGCCAGCAGTCGAACGAGAGATACGCAGTATTTT
CDR3: CASSRTRDTQYF

J: TRBJ1-4
V: TRBV5-1
D: .
length: 15
size: .
DNA: TGCGCCAGCAGCTTGTTGCCGGGGGCCAGGGAAAAACTGTTTTTT
CDR3: CASSLLPGAREKLFF

J: TRBJ1-1
V: TRBV4-2
D: TRBD1
length: 12
size: few
DNA: TGTGCCAGCAGTCCAGGGGGGACTGAAGCTTTCTTT
CDR3: CASSPGGTEAFF

J: TRBJ2-3
V: TRBV20-1
D: .
length: 11
size: .
DNA: TGCAGTGCTAGGGTGGGAGATACGCAGTATTTT
CDR3: CSARVGDTQYF

J: TRBJ1-1
V: TRBV19
D: TRBD1
length: 13
size: few
DNA: TGTGCCAGTAGTACCTACAGGGGTCCTGAAGCTTTCTTT
CDR3: CASSTYRGPEAFF

J: TRBJ1-1
V: TRBV5-4
D: .
length: 13
size: .
DNA: TGTGCCAGCAGCTTGGTGGGGTGGCCTGAAGCTTTCTTT
CDR3: CASSLVGWPEAFF

J: TRBJ2-7
V: TRBV15
D: TRBD1
length: 14
size: once
DNA: TGTGCCACCAGTCGGTTGCAGGGGGCCTACGAGCAGTACTTC
CDR3: CATSRLQGAYEQYF

J: TRBJ2-1
V: TRBV7-8
D: TRBD2
length: 16
size: .
DNA: TGTGCCAGCAGCTTAGTGGGACTAGCGTCATACAATGAGCAGTTCTTC
CDR3: CASSLVGLASYNEQFF

J: TRBJ1-4
V: TRBV6-1
D: .
length: 16
size: .
DNA: TGTGCCAGCAGTGAAGGGAGACAGTATTGGGGTGGAAAACTGTTTTTT
CDR3: CASSEGRQYWGGKLFF

J: TRBJ2-3
V: TRBV2
D: .
length: 15
size: .
DNA: TGTGCCAGCAGTGAAACGCCCGGGGCCCCGGATACGCAGTATTTT
CDR3: CASSETPGAPDTQYF

J: TRBJ2-1
V: TRBV29-1
D: .
length: 15
size: once
DNA: TGCAGCGCAAGAAACCCAGGGGGGGTGTACAATGAGCAGTTCTTC
CDR3: CSARNPGGVYNEQFF

J: TRBJ2-7
V: TRBV6-1
D: TRBD1
length: 15
size: once
DNA: TGTGCCAGCAAAAGTTCCCGGACAGGGAGCTACGAGCAGTACTTC
CDR3: CASKSSRTGSYEQYF

J: TRBJ2-3
V: TRBV30
D: .
length: 14
size: .
DNA: TGTGCCTGGAGGGACTATTTCAGCACAGATACGCAGTATTTT
CDR3: CAWRDYFSTDTQYF

J: TRBJ2-5
V: TRBV7-9
D: TRBD2
length: 11
size: .
DNA: TGTGCCAGCGAGCGGGAAGGGACCCAGTACTTC
CDR3: CASEREGTQYF

J: TRBJ2-7
V: TRBV30
D: TRBD2
length: 11
size: .
DNA: TGTGCCTGGAGTGTAGCGGGGGAGCAGTACTTC
CDR3: CAWSVAGEQYF

J: TRBJ2-5
V: TRBV29-1
D: TRBD1
length: 14
size: .
DNA: TGCAGCGTTGGGGGGACAGGGGGTTGGGAGACCCAGTACTTC
CDR3: CSVGGTGGWETQYF

J: TRBJ2-7
V: TRBV21-1
D: .
length: 16
size: once
DNA: TGTGCCAGCAGCAGAAAACCACTAGCGTTTCCCTACGAGCAGTACTTC
CDR3: CASSRKPLAFPYEQYF

J: TRBJ1-6
V: TRBV4-3
D: .
length: 15
size: .
DNA: TGCGCCAGCAGCCAAGTGACGGATTATAATTCACCCCTCCACTTT
CDR3: CASSQVTDYNSPLHF

J: TRBJ2-1
V: TRBV6-5
D: TRBD2
length: 15
size: .
DNA: TGTGCCACCTTGGGACTAGCGGGGGACTACAATGAGCAGTTCTTC
CDR3: CATLGLAGDYNEQFF

J: TRBJ2-7
V: TRBV7-2
D: .
length: 15
size: .
DNA: TGTGCCAGCAGCTTAAATAGAGTCAGGGCCTACGAGCAGTACTTC
CDR3: CASSLNRVRAYEQYF

J: TRBJ1-4
V: TRBV4-3
D: .
length: 18
size: .
DNA: TGCGCCAGCAGCCAAGATCTGTCCCCACCAGAGGGTAATGAAAAACTGTTTTTT
CDR3: CASSQDLSPPEGNEKLFF

J: TRBJ1-3
V: TRBV10-3
D: .
length: 14
size: .
DNA: TGTGCCATCAGTGTGAACAGTCCGGGAGACACCATATATTTT
CDR3: CAISVNSPGDTIYF